The present entry profiles one T cell receptor (beta chain) with its context. The antigen remains undetermined. These data belong to a study of T cell repertoires in cytomegalovirus infection. Study in general: It can be stated that public TCR beta signatures indicated CMV infection as well as a matching HLA type. Study results and caveats: CMV-specific HLA-C-restricted TCR beta clonotypes dominated the ex vivo response. Frequencies of public TCR beta families were cumulated, and this identified carriers of CMV plus the relevant HLA.

TCRdb independently ran MiXCR on the reads; one entry per CDR3 protein. The sample lists 310,000 or so distinct CDR3 sequences, about 9.1% occurring once. V trimming: 8 bases; J trimming: 4 bases; junction bases outside the gene matches: 4. CDR3 length: 13 residues. CDR1 and CDR2 from the germline V gene are LNHDA and SQIVND (reference sequence). This chain uses TRBV19 with TRBJ1-1; 10 nucleotides match TRBD1. The receptor was derived from a human donor in good health (CMV status not recorded). Some clones in this sample may be carry-over from other donors' samples. Sequencing was done on a sample of PBMCs. Here the CDR3 reads CASRDRGFTEAFF. The CDR3 nucleotides are TGTGCCAGTCGGGACAGGGGATTCACTGAAGCTTTCTTT. Complete variable domain (other parts from reference TRBV19 and TRBJ1-1): DGGITQSPKYLFRKEGQNVTLSCEQNLNHDAMYWYRQDPGQGLRLIYYSQIVNDFQKGDIAEGYSVSREKKESFPLTVTSAQKNPTAFYLCASRDRGFTEAFFGQGTRLTVV.